The entry that follows covers one TCR beta chain sequence. Its cognate antigen is unknown. These data originate in a study of blood T cells in healthy people across ages. Study-level results: Researchers judged that diversity estimates from one million T cells fell short of true values. Naive T cell percentage strongly correlated with TCR beta diversity.

Through a sample-barcoded 5' primer and a J-beta primer mix, a second PCR was run for 7 to 11 cycles. TCRdb used MiXCR to reprocess the 5' RACE reads, holding one entry per CDR3 protein. The sample has hundreds of thousands of distinct CDR3 sequences, under 50% seen once. The germline V gene has CDR1 DFQATT and CDR2 SNEGSKA (reference sequence). The CDR3 has 13 amino acids. The V end was cut by 1 base, the J end by 6 bases, with 11 bases between. The sequence came from a man aged 25 to 45 in good health. Sample: blood. The rearrangement uses TRBV20-1 and TRBJ2-3, with D unresolved. CDR3 in DNA: TGCAGTGCTAGAGCTCTGCCTCTCGATACGCAGTATTTT. Its protein is CSARALPLDTQYF.